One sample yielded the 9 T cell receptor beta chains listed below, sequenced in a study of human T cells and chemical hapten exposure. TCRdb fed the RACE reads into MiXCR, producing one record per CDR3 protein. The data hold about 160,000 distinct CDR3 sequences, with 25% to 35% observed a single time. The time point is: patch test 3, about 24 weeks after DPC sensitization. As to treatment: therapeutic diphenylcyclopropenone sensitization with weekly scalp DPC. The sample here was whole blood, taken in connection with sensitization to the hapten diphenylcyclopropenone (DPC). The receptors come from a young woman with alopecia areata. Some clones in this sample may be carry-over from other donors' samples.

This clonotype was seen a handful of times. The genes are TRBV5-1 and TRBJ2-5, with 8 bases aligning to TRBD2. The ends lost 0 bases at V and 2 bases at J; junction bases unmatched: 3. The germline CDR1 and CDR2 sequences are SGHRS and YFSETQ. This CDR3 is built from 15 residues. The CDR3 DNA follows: TGCGCCAGCAGCTTGGCCGGCGGGGGGCAAGAGACCCAGTACTTC. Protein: CASSLAGGGQETQYF. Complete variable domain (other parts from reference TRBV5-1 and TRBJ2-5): KAGVTQTPRYLIKTRGQQVTLSCSPISGHRSVSWYQQTPGQGLQFLFEYFSETQRNKGNFPGRFSGRQFSNSRSEMNVSTLELGDSALYLCASSLAGGGQETQYFGPGTRLLVL.

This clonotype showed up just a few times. In nucleotides, the CDR3 is TGTGCCAGCTCTCACCAGAGTAACTATGGCTACACCTTC. Its translation is CASSHQSNYGYTF. J is TRBJ1-2 and V is TRBV13, with D hard to call. The CDR3 has 13 amino acids. CDR1 and CDR2 from the germline V gene are PRHDT and FYEKMQ (reference sequence). V lost 8 bases and J 1 base, leaving 11 bases between the germline ends.

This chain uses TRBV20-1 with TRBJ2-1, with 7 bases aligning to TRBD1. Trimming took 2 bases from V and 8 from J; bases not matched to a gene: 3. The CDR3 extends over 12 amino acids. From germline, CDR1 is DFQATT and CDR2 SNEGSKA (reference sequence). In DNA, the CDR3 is TGCAGTGCTAGACCAGGGGGTCATGAGCAGTTCTTC. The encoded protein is CSARPGGHEQFF.

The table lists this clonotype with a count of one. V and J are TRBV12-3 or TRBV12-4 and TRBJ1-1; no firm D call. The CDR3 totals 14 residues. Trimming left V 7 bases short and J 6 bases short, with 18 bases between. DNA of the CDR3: TGTGCCAGCAAAATCGCGGCGGGTCTCTCTGAAGCTTTCTTT. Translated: CASKIAAGLSEAFF.

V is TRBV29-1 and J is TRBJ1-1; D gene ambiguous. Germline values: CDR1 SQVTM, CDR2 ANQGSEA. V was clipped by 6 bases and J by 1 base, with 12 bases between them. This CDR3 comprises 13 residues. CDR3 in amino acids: CSVAERTNTEAFF. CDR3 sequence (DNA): TGCAGCGTCGCCGAAAGGACGAACACTGAAGCTTTCTTT.

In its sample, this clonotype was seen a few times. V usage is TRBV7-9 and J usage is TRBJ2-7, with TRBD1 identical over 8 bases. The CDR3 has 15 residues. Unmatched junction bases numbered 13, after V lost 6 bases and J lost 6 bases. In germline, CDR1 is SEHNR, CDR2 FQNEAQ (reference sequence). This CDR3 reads CASSNWMGQAAEQYF. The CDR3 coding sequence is TGTGCCAGCAGTAACTGGATGGGACAGGCCGCCGAGCAGTACTTC.

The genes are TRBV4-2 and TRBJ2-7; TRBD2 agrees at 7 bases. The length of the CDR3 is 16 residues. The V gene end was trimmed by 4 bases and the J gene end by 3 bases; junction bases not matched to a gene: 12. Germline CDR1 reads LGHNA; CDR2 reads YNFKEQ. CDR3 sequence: CASSPHRERGFYEQYF. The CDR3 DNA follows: TGTGCCAGCAGCCCCCATCGGGAGCGGGGATTCTACGAGCAGTACTTC.

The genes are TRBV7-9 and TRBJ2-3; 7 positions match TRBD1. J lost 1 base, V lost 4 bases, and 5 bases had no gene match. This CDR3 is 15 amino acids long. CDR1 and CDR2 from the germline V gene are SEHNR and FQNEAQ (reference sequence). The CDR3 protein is CASSSNTGGTDTQYF. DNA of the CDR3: TGTGCCAGCAGCTCGAACACAGGGGGCACAGATACGCAGTATTTT.

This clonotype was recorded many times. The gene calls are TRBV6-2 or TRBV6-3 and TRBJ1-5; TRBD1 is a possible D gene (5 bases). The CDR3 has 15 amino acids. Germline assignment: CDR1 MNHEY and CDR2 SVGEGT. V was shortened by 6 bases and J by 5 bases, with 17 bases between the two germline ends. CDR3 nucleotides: TGTGCCAGCAGATGGGACGGAGGGGATCATCAGCCCCAGCATTTT. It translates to CASRWDGGDHQPQHF.